A single sample is the source of the 7 T cell receptor beta chains below, sequenced in a study of T-cell memory formation after mild COVID-19. TCRdb fed the 5' RACE reads into MiXCR, producing one record per CDR3 protein. Among 150,000 to 200,000 distinct CDR3 sequences listed, roughly 15% were seen once. The specimen sequenced was PBMCs or a T cell subset sorted from them (not recorded which). The source of these receptors is an adult woman who had mild COVID-19 (a few samples of this study predate the infection). Cell type and time point are not known.

In this sample, this clonotype turned up many times. This rearrangement joins TRBV5-1 to TRBJ2-7; 7 bases agree with TRBD1. This CDR3 comprises 15 residues. Losses at the gene ends were 7 bases for V and 3 bases for J; bases not matched to a gene: 13. Germline lookup yields CDR1 SGHRS and CDR2 YFSETQ. CDR3 in amino acids: CASFPGDSSNYEQYF. The CDR3 coding sequence is TGCGCCAGCTTTCCCGGGGACAGTTCGAACTACGAGCAGTACTTC.

The table lists this clonotype with a few counts. The chain joins TRBV10-3 to TRBJ2-1, with TRBD2 matching 8 bases. Germline V lookup: CDR1 ENHRY, CDR2 SYGVKD. The CDR3 is made up of 14 amino acids. J was trimmed by 0 bases and V by 7 bases; bases with no gene match: 2. The CDR3 DNA sequence: TGTGCCATCAACGGGGGGGCCTCCTACAATGAGCAGTTCTTC. Translated, it gives CAINGGASYNEQFF.

This clonotype was seen only a few times. This sequence joins TRBV12-3 or TRBV12-4 and TRBJ2-3; D is perhaps TRBD2 (5 bases). V was cut by 6 bases and J by 4 bases, with 17 bases left in between. This CDR3 comprises 15 residues. The DNA of the CDR3 is TGTGCCAGCAGCCCGAGGGTAGGACGGGCAGATACGCAGTATTTT. Encoded protein: CASSPRVGRADTQYF.

This chain connects TRBV9 to TRBJ2-3; D is unclear. This CDR3 has 16 amino acids. V gave up 1 base and J gave up 0 bases, with 12 bases separating them. Germline V CDR1 and CDR2: SGDLS, YYNGEE. The CDR3 loop reads CASSVLGGSSTDTQYF. The CDR3 DNA is TGTGCCAGCAGCGTATTAGGTGGGTCTAGCACAGATACGCAGTATTTT.

This clonotype occurred a few times. This chain connects TRBV20-1 to TRBJ1-1, with D tentatively TRBD1 (5 bases). The CDR3 runs to 13 residues. The V gene lost 3 bases and the J gene lost 3 bases, with 11 bases spanning the gap. Germline values: CDR1 DFQATT, CDR2 SNEGSKA (reference sequence). The CDR3 protein is CSASGGGHTEAFF. The CDR3 DNA reads TGCAGTGCTAGCGGGGGAGGGCACACTGAAGCTTTCTTT.

There are a few counts of this clonotype. The J gene is TRBJ2-3, the V gene TRBV5-5; 7 bases are shared with TRBD2. After removal of 3 bases from V and 4 bases from J, the junction contained 8 bases not matched to a gene. Germline V gene sequence: CDR1 SGHKS, CDR2 YYEKEE (reference sequence). CDR3 length equals 15 residues. CDR3 loop: CASSSDPGGSDTQYF. CDR3 nucleotide sequence: TGTGCCAGCAGCTCCGATCCGGGAGGTTCAGATACGCAGTATTTT.

This chain joins TRBV6-6 and TRBJ1-1; possibly TRBD1 for D (6 bases). From germline, CDR1 is MNHNY and CDR2 SVGAGI (reference sequence). V lost 5 bases and J 8 bases, leaving 12 bases between the germline ends. This CDR3 spans 12 amino acids. The DNA for the CDR3 is TGTGCCAGCAGTACTACGGACAGAGAAGCTTTCTTT. This translates into CASSTTDREAFF.